A selection of T cell receptor beta chains follows, all from one sample in a study of blood T cell repertoires in COVID-19. TCRdb's copy holds only in-frame clones and misses some; the assay was immunoSEQ multiplex PCR. The sample includes about 250,000 clones, around 81% of them seen just once. Sequences were obtained from peripheral blood. These receptors were collected from a man in his forties or fifties with active or convalescent COVID-19. The CDR3 runs from the conserved cysteine through the conserved F or W.

j_call v_call cdr3_aa
TRBJ2-5 TRBV6-2/TRBV6-3 CASSHGRGETQYF
TRBJ2-7 TRBV7-3 CASSLASSYEQYF
TRBJ2-3 TRBV4-1 CARKRGGGGTDTQYF
TRBJ1-2 TRBV4-2 CASSQGSGPSYGYTF
TRBJ1-2 TRBV19 CACGVRRDRSDGYTF
TRBJ2-1 TRBV7-3 CASSRQGGANNEQFF
TRBJ2-2 TRBV4-1 CASSQDYNTGELFF
TRBJ1-3 TRBV7-2 CASSKRRDTIYF
TRBJ1-2 TRBV4-1 CASSQQGVSYGYTF
TRBJ2-7 TRBV3-1/TRBV3-2 CASSQESQGAYEQYF
TRBJ2-2 TRBV9 CASSENSGELFF
TRBJ2-1 TRBV6-2/TRBV6-3 CASSYSGASGVYNEQFF
TRBJ1-1 TRBV13 CASSLGPYRLNTEAFF
TRBJ2-2 TRBV13 CASSPGQPNTGELFF
TRBJ2-1 TRBV4-2 CASSPSGLAGGDSQFF
TRBJ2-3 TRBV5-8 CASRPDRDWRGTDTQYF
TRBJ2-7 TRBV29-1 CSVEFATGSYEQYF
TRBJ2-5 TRBV30 CAWSVYEATQYF
TRBJ1-5 TRBV6-1 CASSEGGQNQPQHF
TRBJ2-5 TRBV7-8 CASSAGTGRGETQYF
TRBJ1-2 TRBV6-6 CASSTRQGGGYTF
TRBJ1-5 TRBV29-1 CSVAGDRESPQHF
TRBJ1-2 TRBV5-1 CASSLDQGNRYGYTF
TRBJ2-7 TRBV6-5 CASRQGTLYEQYF
TRBJ1-2 TRBV10-3 CAISTDQGHGYTF
TRBJ1-4 TRBV5-1 CASSSFPGQGTNEKLFF
TRBJ1-1 TRBV20-1 CSARALELAFF